A single sample is the source of the 9 T cell receptor beta chains below, sequenced in a study of beta chain features in type 1 diabetes. The whole isolated RNA underwent reverse transcription, so sequencing captured expressed TCRB transcripts. Some clones are missing from TCRdb's copy, which holds only in-frame ones; the method was immunoSEQ multiplex PCR. Here the sample spans around 500,000 clones, 30% being singletons. The sample taken for sequencing was naive CD4+ T cells from blood. The source of these receptors is a man aged 18-30 years in good health.

This clone has a handful of counts. J is TRBJ2-7 and V is TRBV5-1; D may be TRBD1 (6 bases). Trimming took off 3 bases at V and 7 bases at J, with 11 bases between the two ends. Per the germline V gene, CDR1 is SGHRS and CDR2 is YFSETQ. This CDR3 is built from 12 residues. CDR3 bases: TGCGCCAGCAGCTCAGGGGAAGGAGAGCAGTACTTC. Translated, it gives CASSSGEGEQYF.

V gene TRBV7-2 combines with J gene TRBJ2-7; 9 bases are shared with TRBD2. Germline assignment: CDR1 SGHTA and CDR2 FQGNSA. V dropped 1 base and J dropped 2; count of bases not matched to a gene: 3. The CDR3 loop spans 15 amino acids. DNA of the CDR3: TGTGCCAGCAGCTTAGGGACTAGCGTTCCCTACGAGCAGTACTTC. Protein: CASSLGTSVPYEQYF.

This clone came up once. The V call is TRBV5-6, the J call TRBJ2-3, with D hard to call. The germline V gene has CDR1 SGHDT and CDR2 YYEEEE. Deletions cut 4 bases from V and 4 bases from J, with 10 bases between. The CDR3 runs to 13 residues. The CDR3 nucleotides read TGTGCCAGCAGCCGCGGATCCCCAGATACGCAGTATTTT. Translating gives CASSRGSPDTQYF.

This clone was seen a handful of times. The chain joins TRBV29-1 to TRBJ2-7; D remains unclear. From germline, CDR1 is SQVTM and CDR2 ANQGSEA. V dropped 2 bases and J dropped 0 bases, with 8 bases sitting between them. The CDR3 is 13 residues long. CDR3 sequence: CSVETASSYEQYF. The CDR3 DNA reads as TGCAGCGTTGAAACGGCTAGCTCCTACGAGCAGTACTTC.

This clone was seen more than once but under ten times. The chain carries TRBV10-3 and TRBJ2-3; D is undetermined. Germline lookup yields CDR1 ENHRY and CDR2 SYGVKD. This CDR3 has 11 residues. Deletions cut 6 bases from V and 6 bases from J, with 7 bases between. The CDR3 is CAISRSDTQYF. As DNA, the CDR3 is TGTGCCATCAGCAGGAGCGATACGCAGTATTTT.

This clone was seen a handful of times. V is TRBV30 and J is TRBJ2-2; 8 nucleotides match TRBD1. The germline V gene encodes CDR1 GTSNPN and CDR2 SVGIG (reference sequence). With V trimmed by 3 bases and J by 5 bases, 2 bases remained unmatched. The length of the CDR3 is 13 residues. The CDR3 here is CAWRTGGTGELFF. The CDR3 DNA follows: TGTGCCTGGAGAACAGGGGGTACCGGGGAGCTGTTTTTT. Filled out from reference TRBV30 and TRBJ2-2, the complete variable domain reads SQTIHQWPATLVQPVGSPLSLECTVEGTSNPNLYWYRQAAGRGLQLLFYSVGIGQISSEVPQNLSASRPQDRQFILSSKKLLLSDSGFYLCAWRTGGTGELFFGEGSRLTVL.

The chain links TRBV4-1 to TRBJ1-1; 8 nucleotides agree with TRBD1. Germline-derived CDR1 and CDR2 are MGHRA and YSYEKL. CDR3 length: 14 amino acids. With 6 bases clipped from V and 5 bases from J, the junction kept 8 bases outside the gene matches. The CDR3 region is CASSLGQGVTEAFF. The CDR3 DNA sequence: TGCGCCAGCAGTCTAGGACAGGGAGTTACTGAAGCTTTCTTT.

The rearrangement uses TRBV5-1 and TRBJ2-7, with TRBD1 identical over 7 bases. From germline, CDR1 is SGHRS and CDR2 YFSETQ. The CDR3 has 14 residues. The trim removed 2 bases at V and 3 bases at J, leaving 5 bases unmatched. The CDR3 region has the DNA TGCGCCAGCAGCTTACAGGGGAGTGACTACGAGCAGTACTTC. This sequence encodes CASSLQGSDYEQYF. Full variable domain (remainder filled in from reference TRBV5-1 and TRBJ2-7): KAGVTQTPRYLIKTRGQQVTLSCSPISGHRSVSWYQQTPGQGLQFLFEYFSETQRNKGNFPGRFSGRQFSNSRSEMNVSTLELGDSALYLCASSLQGSDYEQYFGPGTRLTVT.

The V and J genes are TRBV9 and TRBJ1-2; 8 bases align to TRBD1. Germline assignment: CDR1 SGDLS and CDR2 YYNGEE. The J segment lost 6 bases and the V segment lost 0 bases, leaving 7 bases of the junction unmatched. This CDR3 has 15 amino acids. CDR3 loop: CASSVVVRGRDGYTF. CDR3 in DNA: TGTGCCAGCAGCGTAGTAGTCAGGGGGCGAGATGGCTACACCTTC.